This record concerns one T cell receptor beta chain sequence. These data belong to a study of blood T cell repertoires in COVID-19. Across the whole study: Whether acute or convalescent, the COVID-19 samples came from the United States, Italy and Spain. PBMCs, B-cell-depleted T cells, or T cells provided the cDNA or gDNA that made up the material.

In the original workflow: Researchers report that nucleated cell counts were estimated from reference gene primer amplification. Measured with immunoSEQ multiplex PCR; TCRdb has only the in-frame clones, and not every one. From that table come the V and J calls and clone size; the DNA was used to work out D and trimming. The table has under 200,000 clones, approximately 81% seen once; the top ten hold about 5%. Germline V gene lookup returns CDR1 MNHEY and CDR2 SMNVEV (reference sequence). V lost 3 bases to trimming and J lost 8 bases, with 8 bases between them. This CDR3 contains 12 residues. This sequence joins TRBV27 and TRBJ2-1; possibly TRBD1 for D (5 bases). Sequencing was performed on peripheral blood. The sequence came from a woman of 80 years or more with acute or convalescent COVID-19. CDR3 in DNA: TGTGCCAGCAGTTTTTGGGGCGATGAGCAGTTCTTC. Translated, it gives CASSFWGDEQFF.